A selection of T cell receptor beta chains follows, all from one sample in a study of T cells in localized non-small cell lung cancer. Sequencing used immunoSEQ multiplex PCR; TCRdb keeps in-frame clones, though not all of them. The sample lists 30,000 to 35,000 clones, approximately 90% occurring once. Specimen: peripheral blood mononuclear cells, collected before any cancer treatment. These receptors originate from an older female donor with stage II lung adenocarcinoma. Each CDR3 is given with its conserved first and last residue. D genes are given only for firm matches. Expanded clones get a size class; other rows say once, few or many, or leave the size out.

clone_size j_call d_call v_call cdr3_length cdr3_aa cdr3_nt
- TRBJ2-1 TRBD2 TRBV11-3 17 CASSPGGAEGLYNEQFF TGTGCCAGCAGCCCGGGGGGGGCGGAAGGTCTATACAATGAGCAGTTCTTC
- TRBJ1-1 - TRBV5-1 15 CASSPGGAGNTEAFF TGCGCCAGCAGCCCTGGGGGGGCAGGGAACACTGAAGCTTTCTTT
- TRBJ2-3 TRBD2 TRBV5-1 16 CASRVRGRAGTDTQYF TGCGCCAGCAGAGTGCGCGGGAGGGCTGGCACAGATACGCAGTATTTT
- TRBJ2-7 TRBD1 TRBV29-1 13 CSAGTGGGYEQYF TGCAGCGCCGGGACAGGGGGGGGCTACGAGCAGTACTTC
- TRBJ1-1 - TRBV28 12 CASTLRVGEAFF TGTGCCAGCACTCTTCGGGTTGGTGAAGCTTTCTTT
- TRBJ2-3 - TRBV7-9 13 CASSLGGTDTQYF TGTGCCAGCAGCTTAGGGGGCACAGATACGCAGTATTTT
- TRBJ2-3 - TRBV5-5 12 CASSFLEDTQYF TGTGCCAGCAGCTTTCTGGAGGATACGCAGTATTTT
- TRBJ2-1 - TRBV5-8 14 CASSLDMGRVGQFF TGTGCCAGCAGCTTGGATATGGGGCGGGTAGGGCAGTTCTTC
- TRBJ1-5 - TRBV19 13 CASSIGGGQPQHF TGTGCCAGTAGTATCGGGGGGGGTCAGCCCCAGCATTTT
- TRBJ2-7 - TRBV28 11 CASWGRYEQYF TGTGCCAGCTGGGGACGCTACGAGCAGTACTTC
- TRBJ2-3 - TRBV29-1 12 CSVEKGIDTQYF TGCAGCGTTGAGAAGGGGATAGATACGCAGTATTTT
- TRBJ2-7 TRBD1 TRBV6-6 13 CASSLDRVHEQYF TGTGCCAGCAGTTTGGACAGGGTTCACGAGCAGTACTTC
- TRBJ1-5 - TRBV28 16 CASSFTGRARNQPQHF TGTGCCAGCAGTTTCACAGGGCGGGCGCGCAATCAGCCCCAGCATTTT
few TRBJ2-3 - TRBV10-1 16 CASITIVEDFTDTQYF TGCGCCAGCATAACGATTGTAGAGGACTTCACAGATACGCAGTATTTT
- TRBJ2-7 TRBD1 TRBV6-5 14 CASSYSTGWGEQYF TGTGCCAGCAGTTACTCGACAGGGTGGGGCGAGCAGTACTTC
- TRBJ2-7 TRBD1 TRBV11-2 15 CASSFSKGALGEQYF TGTGCCAGCAGCTTTTCTAAGGGGGCGCTGGGGGAGCAGTACTTC
- TRBJ1-2 - TRBV4-3 13 CASSQGEGYGYTF TGCGCCAGCAGCCAGGGGGAAGGGTATGGCTACACCTTC
- TRBJ2-7 - TRBV28 11 CASRNPEGQYF TGTGCCAGCAGAAATCCAGAGGGGCAGTACTTC
- TRBJ2-1 - TRBV6-5 12 CAAVSSYNEQFF TGTGCGGCTGTTAGCTCCTACAATGAGCAGTTCTTC
- TRBJ2-1 - TRBV19 14 CASHWTHSYNEQFF TGTGCCAGCCACTGGACCCACTCCTACAATGAGCAGTTCTTC
- TRBJ2-2 TRBD1 TRBV5-1 15 CASSPGTGNTGELFF TGCGCCAGCAGCCCGGGGACAGGGAACACCGGGGAGCTGTTTTTT
- TRBJ1-2 TRBD1 TRBV23-1 16 CASSQIGGQGESGYTF TGCGCCAGCAGTCAAATTGGAGGACAGGGAGAGAGTGGCTACACCTTC
- TRBJ1-6 TRBD1 TRBV30 13 CAWSRDRGSPLHF TGTGCCTGGAGTAGGGACAGGGGTTCACCCCTCCACTTT
- TRBJ2-7 TRBD1 TRBV10-3 13 CAISTGQGDEQYF TGTGCCATCAGTACGGGACAGGGGGACGAGCAGTACTTC
few TRBJ1-4 - TRBV4-3 11 CASSLGEKLFF TGCGCCAGCAGCCTGGGGGAAAAACTGTTTTTT
- TRBJ2-2 - TRBV4-2 16 CASSQETRRRAGELFF TGTGCCAGCAGCCAGGAGACTAGGAGGCGGGCCGGGGAGCTGTTTTTT